This T cell receptor beta chain was found in a study of shared clonotypes between healthy human individuals. Study as a whole: Researchers assigned three CD4 naive, three CD4 memory, two CD8 naive and one CD8 memory plate to each donor.

V was trimmed by 4 bases and J by 5 bases, leaving 17 bases between them. There are 16 residues in the CDR3. CDR1 is MGHRA and CDR2 is YSYEKL in the germline V gene. Only one count was recorded for this clone. Its specificity is not known. Study-wide results and caveats: An anticipated effect of sequencing depth on clonotype sharing among donors was recognized.

Sequencing used immunoSEQ multiplex PCR; TCRdb keeps in-frame clones, though not all of them. The sample holds 2 million to 2.5 million clones, 92% seen once. The sequence derives from a man younger than 35 in good health. Some clones in this sample may be carry-over from other donors' samples. Sample: naive CD4+ T cells from PBMCs. Subset here: CD45RA+ positively selected. The chain uses TRBV4-1 and TRBJ2-2; D possibly corresponds to TRBD2 (5 bases). The CDR3 here is CASSPWTFGITGELFF. The CDR3 DNA is TGCGCCAGCAGCCCCTGGACTTTTGGAATTACCGGGGAGCTGTTTTTT.